This T cell receptor beta chain was documented in a study of blood T cells in healthy people across ages (dated by TCRdb to between 2015 and 2017). About the full investigation: In model experiments, roughly one uniquely barcoded TCR beta cDNA molecule per two T cells was captured by template switching. To track age-related changes in TCR beta repertoire diversity, the study relied on deep sequencing normalized with unique cDNA molecular identifiers. Donors were grouped into four age groups: young (average about 15 years), middle-aged (around 39), aged (around 60) and long-lived (approximately 78). Two additional independent replicas of 1 million unique cDNA reads from the same blood draw were analyzed for two donors (one aged 18 to 30 and one aged 80 or older). The full study reports these points: As age increased, observed TCR beta diversity per million T cells dropped in a roughly linear way, and a significant reduction was already evident by age about 36. The long-lived group showed more naive CD4+ T cells, fewer expanded clones and increased TCR diversity than the aged group, suggesting age selection. Bulk unsorted PBMC profiling prevented conclusive comparison of naive and antigen-experienced compartments. Observed TCR beta diversity correlated strongly with the percentage of naive T cells measured by flow cytometry. The CMV infection status of donors was not known, potentially confounding age-related changes in expanded clonotypes. Estimates of total diversity based on one million sequenced T cells were regarded as lower bounds and as underestimates.

Libraries were constructed by 5' RACE. For sequencing, an Illumina HiSeq 2500 was employed. A second PCR of about 6 to 12 cycles was run with a J-beta primer mix and a sample-barcoded 5' primer. Each TCR beta cDNA molecule received a unique molecular identifier from a template-switch 5' adaptor carrying 12 random nucleotides. At least 3 million CDR3-containing paired-end reads were obtained from each sample. First-strand cDNA was synthesized from all RNA with the Mint cDNA synthesis kit, primed by a TRBC-specific oligonucleotide. After uracil-DNA glycosylase treatment, a first 18-cycle PCR used universal primers M1SS and BC2_uni_R on all cDNA. The published analysis was carried out like this. For normalization, 1 million high-quality reads, each with a distinct molecular identifier, were randomly selected from each sample. Reads with shared molecular identifiers were discarded instead of being binned into consensus sequences. CDR3 identification, clonotype clustering and error correction used MiTCR with a Q25 quality threshold and the strictest error-elimination algorithm. A nonparametric unseen species model with Euler transformation was used to estimate a lower bound on total TCR beta diversity. Using fastp at Q25 and MiXCR, TCRdb reprocessed the public reads and kept productive beta chains. Records with the same CDR3 protein are collapsed into one entry carrying the most frequent genes and DNA. TCRdb, not the original authors, processed these V and J calls. A total of about 800,000 distinct CDR3 sequences appear in this sample, 20% to 25% of them only once. The ten biggest clones cover under 4.5% of the sample.

The roughly 39 donors, aged about 6 to 95 years, were systemically healthy Caucasian individuals from Russia. Each donor gave about 9.2 milliliters of peripheral blood, drawn into EDTA-treated Vacutainer tubes. PBMCs were isolated by Ficoll-Paque density-gradient centrifugation, with at least 6 million obtained per sample. Total RNA, at least 5 micrograms per sample, was extracted from PBMCs with Trizol reagent. For every donor, flow cytometry on a PBMC aliquot measured the percentage of naive CD45RAhigh/CD27high T cells. This clonotype was detected a few times. Its antigen is not yet known. No clone much larger than this one lies a single base away; base qualities are absent. According to the germline V gene (reference sequence), CDR1 reads LGHDT and CDR2 reads YNNKEL. The cysteine opens and the phenylalanine closes a CDR3 of 16 amino acids. The read is trimmed to its CDR3 DNA, 48 bases read in frame from base 1. Cut back by 4 bases and 0 bases, the V and J ends lie 15 bases apart.

Another study also made use of these data, one on T cells of mothers and their children. The second investigation adds: The donors were nine systemically healthy Caucasian individuals, made up of three mothers and their six children. cDNA synthesis consumed the entire amount of extracted RNA, loaded at about 1.5 ug RNA in each 15 ul reaction. In the second PCR, sample barcodes and 2-4 random nucleotides were introduced via the M1S primer. Over 10 million TCR beta CDR3 reads came from each mother, compared with 2.5 million to 3.5 million reads from each child. TCR recombination output is similarly shaped by thymic selection in related and unrelated pairs, with a minor effect exerted by inherited differences. Normalized repertoire overlap in related mother-child pairs was always slightly higher than in unrelated mother-child pairs, but the difference was never significant. No persistent microchimeric T cell clones were detected, at a sensitivity of 90 to 100 clones per million clonotypes. Deep NGS was used in the study to compare the TCR beta repertoires of mothers and children and to look for features that separate related mother-child pairs from unrelated individuals. On average, the children were roughly 12 +/- 4 years old, while the mothers were roughly 40 +/- 4 years old. After adapter ligation with NEBNext reagents, the libraries were sequenced on Illumina HiSeq 2000 with 100+100 nt paired-end reads. To prevent cross-contamination, the mother and child libraries were prepared one month apart and sequenced in separate runs. For each donor, somewhere between about 450,000 and 2,100,000 distinct TCR beta clonotypes were identified. Naive TCR beta clonotypes were estimated from low-frequency clonotypes matched to each donor's FACS-determined naive share, without sorting.

The source of this sequence is a boy between 5 and 17 years old in good health. The V and J genes are TRBV3-1 and TRBJ1-2, with no confident D gene call. Sequencing was performed on blood. Here the CDR3 is given as CASSPQTGKTNYGYTF. The nucleotide sequence reads as follows: TGTGCCAGCAGCCCACAGACGGGAAAGACTAACTATGGCTACACCTTC.